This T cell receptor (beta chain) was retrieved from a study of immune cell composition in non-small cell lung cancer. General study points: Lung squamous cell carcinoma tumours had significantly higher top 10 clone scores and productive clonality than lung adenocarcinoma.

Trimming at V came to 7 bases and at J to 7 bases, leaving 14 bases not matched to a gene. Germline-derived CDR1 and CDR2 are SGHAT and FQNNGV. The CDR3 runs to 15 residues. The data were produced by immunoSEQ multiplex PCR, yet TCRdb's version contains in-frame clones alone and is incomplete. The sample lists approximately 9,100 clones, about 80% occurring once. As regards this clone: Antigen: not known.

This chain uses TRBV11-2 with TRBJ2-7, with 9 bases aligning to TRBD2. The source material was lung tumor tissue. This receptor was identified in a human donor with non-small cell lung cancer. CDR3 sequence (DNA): TGTGCCAGCACCAGTTTTAGCGGGAGACGGGGAGAGCAGTACTTC. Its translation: CASTSFSGRRGEQYF. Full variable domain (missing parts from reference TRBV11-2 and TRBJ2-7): EAGVAQSPRYKIIEKRQSVAFWCNPISGHATLYWYQQILGQGPKLLIQFQNNGVVDDSQLPKDRFSAERLKGVDSTLKIQPAKLEDSAVYLCASTSFSGRRGEQYFGPGTRLTVT.